The rows below give T cell receptor beta chains drawn from one sample of a study of vaccination effects on CD4 cells after COVID-19. Libraries were prepared by immunoSEQ multiplex PCR; TCRdb keeps only in-frame clonotypes and omits some of them. Of approximately 29,000 clones listed, approximately 72% were seen once; the top ten hold around 30%. No antigen has been identified for these receptors. The source material was CD4+ T cells from PBMCs cultured with a peptide pool, sampled before COVID-19 vaccination. Source of these receptors: a human donor who had a prior SARS-CoV-2 infection. CDR3s include the opening cysteine and the closing phenylalanine or tryptophan. The D gene is left open where the match is weak. Not every row has a clone size; where given, it reads once, few, many or a size class.

TRBV20-1	.	TRBJ2-7	.	CSASPTTYEQYF	TGCAGTGCTAGTCCCACAACCTACGAGCAGTACTTC
TRBV7-9	.	TRBJ2-1	.	CASSKLRNNEQFF	TGTGCCAGCAGCAAGTTACGCAACAATGAGCAGTTCTTC
TRBV9	.	TRBJ2-1	.	CASSVVPSDYNEQFF	TGTGCCAGCAGCGTAGTGCCCTCTGACTACAATGAGCAGTTCTTC
TRBV15	TRBD1	TRBJ2-6	.	CATPTGTGANVLTF	TGTGCCACTCCGACAGGGACCGGGGCCAACGTCCTGACTTTC
TRBV15	TRBD1	TRBJ1-5	few	CATSSRTGGNQPQHF	TGTGCCACCAGCAGTCGGACAGGGGGCAATCAGCCCCAGCATTTT
TRBV5-4	TRBD1	TRBJ1-2	.	CASSRQGAGYGYTF	TGTGCCAGCAGCAGACAGGGGGCTGGCTATGGCTACACCTTC
TRBV28	TRBD2	TRBJ2-1	.	CASSLAGGSNEQFF	TGTGCCAGCAGTTTAGCGGGAGGGAGCAATGAGCAGTTCTTC
TRBV6-1	.	TRBJ2-3	.	CASSESRAQDTQYF	TGTGCCAGCAGTGAATCAAGAGCGCAAGATACGCAGTATTTT
TRBV5-1	TRBD1	TRBJ1-2	.	CARPTGDDYGYTF	TGCGCCAGACCAACAGGGGACGACTATGGCTACACCTTC
TRBV5-1	.	TRBJ2-1	.	CASSFPGAGYNEQFF	TGCGCCAGCAGCTTTCCGGGGGCGGGTTACAATGAGCAGTTCTTC
TRBV11-2	TRBD2	TRBJ2-7	.	CASSFWLAGSSYEQYF	TGTGCCAGCAGCTTTTGGCTAGCGGGGAGCTCCTACGAGCAGTACTTC
TRBV7-2	TRBD1	TRBJ2-1	.	CASSLDRGSYNEQFF	TGTGCCAGCAGCTTAGACAGGGGCTCCTACAATGAGCAGTTCTTC
TRBV3-1/TRBV3-2	TRBD1	TRBJ1-2	.	CASSPFQIAGGNTF	TGTGCCAGCAGCCCGTTCCAGATAGCAGGGGGCAACACCTTC
TRBV7-3	.	TRBJ2-5	.	CASSPGTQETQYF	TGTGCCAGCAGCCCCGGGACCCAAGAGACCCAGTACTTC
TRBV5-1	.	TRBJ2-7	.	CASRQIPTDYEQYF	TGCGCCAGCAGGCAAATCCCGACAGACTACGAGCAGTACTTC
TRBV19	.	TRBJ2-2	few	CASSITRATGELFF	TGTGCCAGTAGTATAACCAGGGCGACCGGGGAGCTGTTTTTT
TRBV7-8	.	TRBJ2-5	.	CASSLAGSETQYF	TGTGCCAGCAGCTTAGCAGGGTCGGAGACCCAGTACTTC
TRBV24-1	TRBD2	TRBJ2-1	.	CATSDWTSGRGNEQFF	TGTGCCACCAGTGACTGGACTAGCGGGAGGGGCAATGAGCAGTTCTTC
TRBV6-5	TRBD2	TRBJ2-2	.	CASSQSGVTGELFF	TGTGCCAGCAGTCAGAGCGGGGTTACCGGGGAGCTGTTTTTT
TRBV5-1	TRBD2	TRBJ2-1	.	CASSGIAGGPGEQFF	TGCGCCAGCAGCGGAATAGCGGGGGGGCCAGGTGAGCAGTTCTTC
TRBV5-6	TRBD2	TRBJ2-1	.	CASSQWGLAGLYNEQFF	TGTGCCAGCAGCCAATGGGGACTAGCGGGGCTCTACAATGAGCAGTTCTTC
TRBV29-1	.	TRBJ2-3	.	CSVAGRRDTDTQYF	TGCAGCGTTGCTGGGAGGCGGGACACAGATACGCAGTATTTT
TRBV7-2	.	TRBJ2-5	.	CASSQIQAQETQYF	TGTGCCAGCAGCCAAATACAGGCTCAAGAGACCCAGTACTTC
TRBV24-1	.	TRBJ2-1	.	CATSDSGSFYNEQFF	TGTGCCACCAGTGATTCAGGGTCTTTCTACAATGAGCAGTTCTTC
TRBV6-2/TRBV6-3	TRBD2	TRBJ2-5	.	CASSWGTSGRARLRETQYF	TGTGCCAGCAGTTGGGGGACTAGCGGGAGGGCCCGGTTGCGAGAGACCCAGTACTTC
TRBV10-3	TRBD2	TRBJ2-7	.	CAISEGTSGEQRYF	TGTGCCATCAGTGAAGGGACTAGCGGAGAGCAGAGGTACTTC
TRBV10-3	.	TRBJ1-3	.	CAISDSVYGNTIYF	TGTGCCATCAGTGATTCGGTGTACGGAAACACCATATATTTT
TRBV7-9	TRBD1	TRBJ2-1	.	CASSTGTGGYNEQFF	TGTGCCAGCAGCACCGGGACAGGGGGATACAATGAGCAGTTCTTC
TRBV19	TRBD1	TRBJ1-5	few	CASTKKGTGADQPQHF	TGTGCCAGTACCAAGAAGGGGACAGGGGCAGATCAGCCCCAGCATTTT
TRBV5-5	.	TRBJ2-7	.	CASSLAWDLSFEQYF	TGTGCCAGCAGCTTGGCCTGGGACTTGAGCTTCGAGCAGTACTTC
TRBV7-6	TRBD1	TRBJ2-1	.	CASSYRDRAYNEQFF	TGTGCCAGCAGCTACCGGGACAGGGCCTACAATGAGCAGTTCTTC
TRBV5-3	TRBD2	TRBJ2-2	.	CARSSRGGFTGELFF	TGTGCCAGAAGCTCCCGGGGGGGGTTCACCGGGGAGCTGTTTTTT
TRBV5-6	TRBD1	TRBJ2-1	.	CASSLVDRTGSLYSFF	TGTGCCAGCAGCTTGGTCGATAGGACAGGGTCTTTATATTCGTTCTTC
TRBV18	.	TRBJ2-2	.	CASSLKSARDTGELFF	TGTGCCAGCTCACTCAAATCGGCGCGGGACACCGGGGAGCTGTTTTTT
TRBV7-6	TRBD2	TRBJ2-3	.	CASSPRTSGSSDTQYF	TGTGCCAGCAGCCCCCGGACTAGCGGGAGTTCAGATACGCAGTATTTT
TRBV2	TRBD2	TRBJ2-4	.	CASSLLAGVGNIQYF	TGTGCCAGCAGCCTCCTAGCGGGAGTGGGAAACATTCAGTACTTC
TRBV25-1	.	TRBJ1-1	.	CASSYRVTRTEAFF	TGTGCCAGCAGCTACAGGGTAACCAGAACTGAAGCTTTCTTT
TRBV7-9	TRBD2	TRBJ2-7	.	CASSPISGAVYEQYF	TGTGCCAGCAGCCCCATAAGCGGGGCGGTCTACGAGCAGTACTTC
TRBV5-4	TRBD1	TRBJ1-1	.	CASSKETGVNTEAFF	TGTGCCAGCAGCAAAGAGACAGGGGTGAACACTGAAGCTTTCTTT
TRBV5-5	TRBD1	TRBJ1-5	.	CASSAGQDTQPQHF	TGTGCCAGCAGCGCCGGACAGGACACTCAGCCCCAGCATTTT
TRBV11-2	TRBD2	TRBJ2-3	.	CASSLKALAGNTDTQYF	TGTGCCAGCAGCTTAAAAGCTCTAGCGGGGAACACAGATACGCAGTATTTT
TRBV6-5	.	TRBJ1-1	few	CASSSPQGTEAFF	TGTGCCAGCAGTTCCCCCCAGGGCACTGAAGCTTTCTTT
TRBV18	.	TRBJ1-1	.	CASSPDMNTEAFF	TGTGCCAGCTCACCAGATATGAACACTGAAGCTTTCTTT
TRBV27	.	TRBJ1-6	.	CASSLLGRAISSGSPLHF	TGTGCCAGCAGTTTGTTGGGCAGGGCAATCTCGTCGGGTTCACCCCTCCACTTT
TRBV12-3/TRBV12-4	.	TRBJ2-7	.	CASSLLYEQYF	TGTGCCAGCAGTTTACTATACGAGCAGTACTTC
TRBV20-1	.	TRBJ2-3	.	CSASLGDTQYF	TGCAGTGCTAGCCTCGGGGATACGCAGTATTTT
TRBV6-2/TRBV6-3	TRBD2	TRBJ2-7	.	CASSQLLLRTSGRPAGGEQYF	TGTGCCAGCAGTCAGCTCTTACTTCGGACTAGCGGGAGGCCGGCGGGTGGCGAGCAGTACTTC
TRBV2	TRBD1	TRBJ1-1	.	CASAEQGADTEAFF	TGTGCCAGCGCTGAACAGGGGGCGGACACTGAAGCTTTCTTT
TRBV5-1	TRBD2	TRBJ2-5	.	CASSRQATSAQETQYF	TGCGCCAGCAGCCGCCAAGCAACTAGCGCTCAAGAGACCCAGTACTTC